The clone carrying this T cell receptor (beta chain) was seen a few times. Its cognate antigen is unknown. This record belongs to a study of a mutant IDH1 vaccine in newly diagnosed glioma. Study-level information: Earlier treatment was radiotherapy, temozolomide, or both, with most getting both.

Stated time point: week 5, during vaccination. The vaccine gave 300 ug of a 20-mer mutant IDH1 peptide subcutaneously per dose. General observations from the study: Pseudoprogression apparently lacked any relation to changes in top peripheral T cell clonotypes.

Sequenced by immunoSEQ multiplex PCR; TCRdb stores in-frame clones only, minus some. Here the sample spans 60,000 or so clones, approximately 90% being singletons. Looked up from germline, CDR1 is SGHNT and CDR2 is YYREEE (reference sequence). Unmatched junction bases numbered 7, after V lost 4 bases and J lost 6 bases. This CDR3 comprises 14 residues. Source: PBMCs, taken from a glioma patient whose treatment included an IDH1 peptide vaccine. This TCR derives from a woman aged 40 to 50 with glioma. This rearrangement joins TRBV5-4 to TRBJ1-2, with 9 bases that match TRBD1. This chain's CDR3 is CASSGYRGHNGYTF. The DNA for the CDR3 is TGTGCCAGCAGCGGGTACAGGGGGCATAATGGCTACACCTTC.